This T cell receptor beta chain was identified in a study of shared clonotypes between healthy human individuals. Study results and limitations: Blood alone was sampled, and tissue repertoires likely differ.

Several immunoSEQ 96-well plates shared each subset's DNA, each plate a replicate. The unsorted PBMC replicate PCRs were performed with roughly 280 ng DNA, roughly 30,000 T cell genomes. Assay used: immunoSEQ multiplex PCR; TCRdb lists only in-frame clones, some missing. The data contain about 520,000 clones, around 80% of them singletons. Adults of Caucasian background living in Nashville, Tennessee made up all donors. Germline CDR1 is MDHEN and CDR2 is SYDVKM. V was shortened by 5 bases and J by 3 bases, with 14 bases between the two germline ends. The length of the CDR3 is 15 residues. On this clone itself: Its antigen is unknown.

The V and J genes are TRBV28 and TRBJ1-5, with D unclear. The sequenced sample was PBMCs. This sequence originates from a woman in her thirties or forties in good health. Some clones in this sample may be carry-over from other donors' samples. This CDR3 reads CASSALDGNNQPQHF. CDR3 nucleotides: TGTGCCAGCAGTGCCCTGGACGGAAACAATCAGCCCCAGCATTTT. The full variable domain, rest sourced from reference TRBV28 and TRBJ1-5, is DVKVTQSSRYLVKRTGEKVFLECVQDMDHENMFWYRQDPGLGLRLIYFSYDVKMKEKGDIPEGYSVSREKKERFSLILESASTNQTSMYLCASSALDGNNQPQHFGDGTRLSIL.